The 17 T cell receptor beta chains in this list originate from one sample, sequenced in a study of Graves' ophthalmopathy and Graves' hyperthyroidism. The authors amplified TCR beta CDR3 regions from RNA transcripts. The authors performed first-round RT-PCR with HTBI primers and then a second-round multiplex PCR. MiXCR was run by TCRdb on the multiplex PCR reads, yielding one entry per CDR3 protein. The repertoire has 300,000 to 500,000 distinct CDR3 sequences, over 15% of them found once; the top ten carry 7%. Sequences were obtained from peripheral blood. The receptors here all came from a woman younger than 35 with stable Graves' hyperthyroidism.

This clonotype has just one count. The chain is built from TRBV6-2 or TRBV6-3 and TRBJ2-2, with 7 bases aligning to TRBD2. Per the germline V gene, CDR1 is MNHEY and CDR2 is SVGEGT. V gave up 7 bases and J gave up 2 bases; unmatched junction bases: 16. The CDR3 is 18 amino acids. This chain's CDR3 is CASTELPRASGNTGELFF. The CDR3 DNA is TGTGCCAGCACCGAACTACCCCGTGCTAGCGGTAACACCGGGGAGCTGTTTTTT.

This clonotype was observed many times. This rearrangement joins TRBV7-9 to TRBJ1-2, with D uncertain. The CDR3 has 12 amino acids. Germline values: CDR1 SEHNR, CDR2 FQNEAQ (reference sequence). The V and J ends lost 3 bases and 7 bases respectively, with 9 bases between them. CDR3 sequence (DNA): TGTGCCAGCAGCTTTAGACACTCTGGCTACACCTTC. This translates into CASSFRHSGYTF.

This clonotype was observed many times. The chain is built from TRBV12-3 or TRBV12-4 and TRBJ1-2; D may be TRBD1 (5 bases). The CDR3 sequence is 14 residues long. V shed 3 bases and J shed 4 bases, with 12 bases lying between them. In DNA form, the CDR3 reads TGTGCCAGCAGTTTGGATGGGACTGGCTATGGCTACACCTTC. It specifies CASSLDGTGYGYTF.

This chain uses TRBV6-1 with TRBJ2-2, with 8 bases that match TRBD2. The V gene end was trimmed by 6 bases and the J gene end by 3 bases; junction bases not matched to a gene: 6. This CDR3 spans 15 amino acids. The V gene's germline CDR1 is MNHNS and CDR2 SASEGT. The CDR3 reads CASSPKRGYTGELFF. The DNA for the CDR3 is TGTGCCAGCAGCCCTAAGCGGGGGTACACCGGGGAGCTGTTTTTT.

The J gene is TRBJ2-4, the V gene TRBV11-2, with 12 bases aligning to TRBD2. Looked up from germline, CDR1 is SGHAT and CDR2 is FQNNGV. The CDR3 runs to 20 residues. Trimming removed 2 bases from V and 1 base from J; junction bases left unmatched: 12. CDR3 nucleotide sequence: TGTGCCAGCAGCTTATCCCCTCTCCCCACTAGCGGGGGGGCCAAAAACATTCAGTACTTC. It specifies CASSLSPLPTSGGAKNIQYF.

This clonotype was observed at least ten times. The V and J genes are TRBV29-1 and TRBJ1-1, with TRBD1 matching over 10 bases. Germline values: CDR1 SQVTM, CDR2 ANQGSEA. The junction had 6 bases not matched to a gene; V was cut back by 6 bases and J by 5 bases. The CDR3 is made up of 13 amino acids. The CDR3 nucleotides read TGCAGCGTCAGGACAGGGGGAGGTACTGAAGCTTTCTTT. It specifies CSVRTGGGTEAFF.

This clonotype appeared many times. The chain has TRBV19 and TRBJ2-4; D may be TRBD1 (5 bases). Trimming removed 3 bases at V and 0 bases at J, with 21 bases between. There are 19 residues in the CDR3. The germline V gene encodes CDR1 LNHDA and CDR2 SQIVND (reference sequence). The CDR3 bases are TGTGCCAGTAGTATGGCGGCAGGGAAGATAAGTTCAGCCAAAAACATTCAGTACTTC. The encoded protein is CASSMAAGKISSAKNIQYF.

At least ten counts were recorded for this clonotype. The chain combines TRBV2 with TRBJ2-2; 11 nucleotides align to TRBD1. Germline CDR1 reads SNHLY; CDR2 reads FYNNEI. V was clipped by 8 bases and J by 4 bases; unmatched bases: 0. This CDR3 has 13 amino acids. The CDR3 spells CASGTGGTGELFF. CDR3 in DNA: TGTGCCAGCGGGACAGGGGGCACCGGGGAGCTGTTTTTT.

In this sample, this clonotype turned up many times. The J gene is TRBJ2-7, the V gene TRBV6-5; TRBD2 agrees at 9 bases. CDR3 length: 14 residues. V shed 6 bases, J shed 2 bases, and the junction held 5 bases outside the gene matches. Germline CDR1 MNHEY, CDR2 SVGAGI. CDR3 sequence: CASRLAGRTYEQYF. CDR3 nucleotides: TGTGCCAGCAGGCTAGCGGGGAGAACCTACGAGCAGTACTTC.

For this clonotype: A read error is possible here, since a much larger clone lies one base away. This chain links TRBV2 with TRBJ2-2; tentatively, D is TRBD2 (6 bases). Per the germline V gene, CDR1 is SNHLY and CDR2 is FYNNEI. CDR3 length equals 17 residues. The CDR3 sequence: CASSRRAGSLNTGELCF. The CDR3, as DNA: TGTGCCAGCAGTAGGCGAGCGGGCAGCCTGAACACCGGGGAGCTGTGTTTT.

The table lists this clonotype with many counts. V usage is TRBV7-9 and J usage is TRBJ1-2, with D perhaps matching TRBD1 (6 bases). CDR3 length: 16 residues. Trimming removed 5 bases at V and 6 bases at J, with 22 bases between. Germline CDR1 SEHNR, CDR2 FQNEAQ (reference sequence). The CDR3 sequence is CASSHSRGAVNDGYTF. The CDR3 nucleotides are TGTGCCAGCAGCCACTCCCGGGGGGCGGTAAATGATGGCTACACCTTC.

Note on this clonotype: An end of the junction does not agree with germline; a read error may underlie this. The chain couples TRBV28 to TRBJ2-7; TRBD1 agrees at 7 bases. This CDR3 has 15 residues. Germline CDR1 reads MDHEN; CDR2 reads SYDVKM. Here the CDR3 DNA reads TGTGCCAGCAGTTCGGGGACAGTGTTCTACTACAAGCAGTACTTC. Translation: CASSSGTVFYYKQYF.

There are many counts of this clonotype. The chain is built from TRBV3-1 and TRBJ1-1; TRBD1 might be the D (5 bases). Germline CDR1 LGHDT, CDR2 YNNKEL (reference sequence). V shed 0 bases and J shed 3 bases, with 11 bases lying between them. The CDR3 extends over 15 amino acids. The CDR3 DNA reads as TGTGCCAGCAGCCAAGACGGGGGGTCGGACACTGAAGCTTTCTTT. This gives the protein CASSQDGGSDTEAFF.

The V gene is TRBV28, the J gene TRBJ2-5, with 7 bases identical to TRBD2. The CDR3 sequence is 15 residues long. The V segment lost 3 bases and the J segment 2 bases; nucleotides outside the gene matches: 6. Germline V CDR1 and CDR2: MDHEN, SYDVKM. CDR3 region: CASSFGGGLQETQYF. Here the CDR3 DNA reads TGTGCCAGCAGTTTCGGTGGGGGACTACAAGAGACCCAGTACTTC.

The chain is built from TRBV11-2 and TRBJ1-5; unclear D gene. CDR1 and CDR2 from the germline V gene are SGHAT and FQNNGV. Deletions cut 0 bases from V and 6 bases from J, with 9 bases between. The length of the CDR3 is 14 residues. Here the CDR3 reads CASSLDVGVQPQHF. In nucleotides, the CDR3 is TGTGCCAGCAGCTTAGATGTCGGGGTTCAGCCCCAGCATTTT.

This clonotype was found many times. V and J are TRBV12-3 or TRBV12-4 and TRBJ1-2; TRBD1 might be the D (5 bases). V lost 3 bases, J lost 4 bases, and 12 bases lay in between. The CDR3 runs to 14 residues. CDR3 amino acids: CASSFRGLSYGYTF. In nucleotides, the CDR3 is TGTGCCAGCAGTTTTCGGGGCTTAAGCTATGGCTACACCTTC.

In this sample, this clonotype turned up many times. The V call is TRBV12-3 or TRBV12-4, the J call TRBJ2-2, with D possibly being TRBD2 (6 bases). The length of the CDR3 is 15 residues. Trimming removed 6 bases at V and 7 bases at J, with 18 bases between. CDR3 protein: CASRPWGEGGGELFF. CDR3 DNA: TGTGCCAGCAGGCCTTGGGGGGAAGGAGGCGGGGAGCTGTTTTTT.